This TCR beta chain was identified during a study of blood T cell repertoires in COVID-19 (dated by TCRdb to 2018 to 2020). Background for the entire study: Collaborator samples came from the United States, Italy and Spain and covered acute and convalescent phases of COVID-19. Where available, HLA class I and class II types were obtained from metadata supplied by the sample provider rather than from assay-based typing. The samples were drawn from two sources: the first 160 participants of the ongoing ImmuneRACE study, and 950 to 1,500 subjects contributed by 6 global collaborators. A de-identified subject ID, COVID-19 status, age in years and sex were almost always included in the sample metadata. The repertoires were made available in a free public database intended to serve as a resource for research on the immune response to SARS-CoV-2. Deeply sampled blood TCRbeta repertoires from subjects exposed to, actively infected with, or recovered from COVID-19 were included in the dataset. The material from the prospective study consisted of cDNA or gDNA derived from T cells, B-cell-depleted T cells, or PBMCs.

At one collaborating source in Seattle, patients were enrolled during active infection and were followed longitudinally through the course of disease. The collaborating institutions used their own protocols to collect whole blood in K2EDTA tubes. For TCRbeta analysis, collaborators shipped samples as frozen whole blood, isolated PBMCs, or DNA extracted from either of those sample types. Beyond this particular receptor, the publication reports: Clinical and demographic metadata were provided uncurated, with the amount varying by source and participant.

Points on this clone: Its target antigen remains unknown. Nothing much larger sits one base from this clone, and base qualities are not available.

The germline V gene specifies MNHEY as CDR1 and SVGEGT as CDR2. The CDR3 spans 16 residues, from the cysteine through the phenylalanine. The only DNA kept is the CDR3, 48 bases in frame from the first base. V is shortened by 4 bases, J by 1 base, and the region joining them spans 14 bases. The immunoSEQ Assay, a bias-controlled multiplex PCR, was used to amplify TCRbeta CDR3 regions from genomic DNA. Turning to the authors' computational methods: Nucleated cell counts per sample were estimated from amplification of reference gene primers within the assay. To quantify the absolute abundance of each unique TCRbeta CDR3 rearrangement, sequence reads were collapsed and filtered. For each sample, productive Simpson clonality was calculated as the square root of Simpson's diversity index over productive rearrangements. The table comes from immuneACCESS by way of TCRdb, which keeps in-frame sequences with V and J called. Part of the clones is missing from these tables; in studies checked, under half for an unresolved V gene and the rest for unknown reasons. Clonal size and the V and J genes are those of that table, whereas D and trimming came from the DNA. The sample table records roughly 410,000 clones; 89% of these occur just once. The leading ten clones occupy roughly 1.4% of the sample.

This chain is built from TRBV6-2 or TRBV6-3 and TRBJ1-5, and possibly TRBD1, on 5 matching bases. The clonotype originates from a woman aged 40-49 years with COVID-19, enrolled during active disease. Input material: peripheral blood. CDR3 sequence: CASSSPGGGSNQPQHF. The nucleotide sequence reads TGTGCCAGCAGTTCTCCGGGCGGGGGAAGCAATCAGCCCCAGCATTTT.